These 3 T cell receptor beta chains were all obtained from the same sample, sequenced in a study of CD8+ T cells in alopecia areata (dated by TCRdb to 2016 to 2019). The method behind the library was the immunoSEQ multiplex PCR assay. To provide template for TCR sequencing, every sample had RNA extracted and reverse transcribed into cDNA. Entries here come from immuneACCESS through TCRdb and include only in-frame sequences with V and J called. Some clones fail to appear in such tables; in the studies checked, an unresolved V gene covers under half of the shortfall, and the cause of the remainder is unknown. This sample has about 97,000 clones in its table, and 41% of those were observed once. The ten largest clones take up 1% to 1.5% of the sample. Sequenced sample: CD4+ T cells sorted from blood. These TCRs come from a human donor with alopecia areata.

This sequence joins TRBV7-2 and TRBJ2-3; D gene uncertain. In germline, CDR1 is SGHTA, CDR2 FQGNSA. Trimming left V 6 bases short and J 1 base short, with 8 bases between. The CDR3 is 13 residues long. In DNA, the CDR3 is TGTGCCAGCAGGACTGGGGGCACAGATACGCAGTATTTT. Residues: CASRTGGTDTQYF.

The rearrangement uses TRBV7-9 and TRBJ2-5; tentative D call: TRBD2 (5 bases). The CDR3 loop spans 15 amino acids. With 2 bases removed from V and 1 base from J, the gap between germline ends came to 11 bases. Germline values: CDR1 SEHNR, CDR2 FQNEAQ (reference sequence). The CDR3 coding sequence is TGTGCCAGCAGCTTATTCGGGCGGGTCCAAGAGACCCAGTACTTC. Translating gives CASSLFGRVQETQYF. Based on the CDR3 plus reference TRBV7-9 and TRBJ2-5, the full variable domain is DTGVSQNPRHKITKRGQNVTFRCDPISEHNRLYWYRQTLGQGPEFLTYFQNEAQLEKSRLLSDRFSAERPKGSFSTLEIQRTEQGDSAMYLCASSLFGRVQETQYFGPGTRLLVL.

This clone was counted only a few times. The chain has TRBV7-9 and TRBJ1-2; TRBD1 might be the D (5 bases). The CDR3 totals 14 residues. V dropped 4 bases and J dropped 8 bases, with 17 bases sitting between them. Germline CDR1 reads SEHNR; CDR2 reads FQNEAQ (reference sequence). Here the CDR3 reads CASSSGGDPLGYTF. The CDR3 DNA is TGTGCCAGCAGCTCCGGAGGGGATCCCCTAGGCTACACCTTC.